Sequencing of this TCR beta chain was carried out in a study of cytomegalovirus exposure and HLA in healthy donors. For this clone: The antigen is undetermined.

The PCR ran on 60 Vbeta and 13 Jbeta primers. TCRdb's copy holds only in-frame clones and misses some; the assay was immunoSEQ multiplex PCR. Counted here are some 110,000 clones, about 81% occurring once; the ten biggest clones make up 0.9% to 1.2%. Study results and caveats: Later analysis placed DRB1 highest and HLA-C lowest in TCR association rates, which differed by HLA locus. In a later analysis, V- and J-gene trimming of beta chains associated with a DCLRE1C missense variant, replicated independently.

Germline V gene data show CDR1 as SEHNR and CDR2 as FQNEAQ (reference sequence). This CDR3 comprises 13 residues. The V and J ends lost 6 bases and 6 bases, in that order; junction bases with no gene match: 5. The TCR sequence derives from a woman aged 25 to 39 in good health and CMV-seronegative. The chain joins TRBV7-9 to TRBJ1-2; 9 bases align to TRBD1. Sequenced: PBMCs. The CDR3 DNA follows: TGTGCCAGCAGTCTCACAGGGGGCGATGGCTACACCTTC. Translation: CASSLTGGDGYTF.